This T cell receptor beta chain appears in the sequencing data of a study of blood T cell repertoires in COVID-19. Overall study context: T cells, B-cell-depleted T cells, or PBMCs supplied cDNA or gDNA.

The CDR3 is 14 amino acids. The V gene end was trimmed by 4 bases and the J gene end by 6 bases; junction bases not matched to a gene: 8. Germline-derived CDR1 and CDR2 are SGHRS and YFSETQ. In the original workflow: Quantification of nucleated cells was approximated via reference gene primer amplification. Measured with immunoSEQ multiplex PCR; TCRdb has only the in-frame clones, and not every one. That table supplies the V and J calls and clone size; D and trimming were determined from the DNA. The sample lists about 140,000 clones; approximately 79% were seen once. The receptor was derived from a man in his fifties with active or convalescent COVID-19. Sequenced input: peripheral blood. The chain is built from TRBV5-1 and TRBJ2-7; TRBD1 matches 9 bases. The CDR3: CASSRTGGQGEQYF. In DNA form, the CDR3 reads TGCGCCAGCAGCAGAACAGGGGGCCAAGGCGAGCAGTACTTC. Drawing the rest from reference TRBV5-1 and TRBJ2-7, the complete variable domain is KAGVTQTPRYLIKTRGQQVTLSCSPISGHRSVSWYQQTPGQGLQFLFEYFSETQRNKGNFPGRFSGRQFSNSRSEMNVSTLELGDSALYLCASSRTGGQGEQYFGPGTRLTVT.